This entry lists 25 T cell receptor beta chains sequenced from one sample in a study of blood T cell repertoires in COVID-19. TCRdb's copy holds only in-frame clones and misses some; the assay was immunoSEQ multiplex PCR. The sample has about 360,000 clones, roughly 90% seen once. Sequencing used peripheral blood. The receptors were sampled from a woman aged 60-75 years with COVID-19, enrolled during active disease.

V and J are TRBV7-3 and TRBJ2-3; TRBD1 matches at 8 bases. CDR3 length equals 18 residues. V was clipped by 1 base and J by 0 bases; unmatched bases: 9. Germline V gene sequence: CDR1 SGHTA, CDR2 FQGTGA. CDR3 nucleotide sequence: TGTGCCAGCAGCTTAAAGCGGACAGGGCTTACTAGCACAGATACGCAGTATTTT. This translates into CASSLKRTGLTSTDTQYF.

V is TRBV9 and J is TRBJ1-2; the match to TRBD1 covers 7 bases. This CDR3 region has 13 residues. Per germline, CDR1 SGDLS and CDR2 YYNGEE. V was pared by 0 bases and J by 8 bases, with 4 bases of the junction left unmatched. CDR3 sequence: CASSVVTGKGYTF. CDR3 sequence (DNA): TGTGCCAGCAGCGTAGTGACAGGGAAGGGCTACACCTTC.

V is TRBV6-7 and J is TRBJ1-5; 7 bases are a match to TRBD1. TRBV6-7 belongs to the ORF category, with a function that is uncertain. This CDR3 region has 15 residues. V lost 11 bases, J lost 6 bases, and 16 bases stayed unmatched. In nucleotides, the CDR3 is TGTGCCGGGCTCCGGACAACTAGGGGGCCTCAGCCCCAGCATTTT. Protein sequence: CAGLRTTRGPQPQHF.

The chain employs TRBV5-4 and TRBJ1-5, with D possibly being TRBD1 (6 bases). The CDR3 runs 15 residues. Germline V gene lookup returns CDR1 SGHNT and CDR2 YYREEE (reference sequence). V lost 0 bases and J 3 bases, leaving 10 bases between the germline ends. The CDR3 protein is CASSLDSGDNQPQHF. CDR3 DNA: TGTGCCAGCAGCTTGGATTCAGGGGACAATCAGCCCCAGCATTTT.

The CDR3, as DNA: TGTGCCTGGAGTGTAACAGGACATACTTACGAGCAGTACTTC. This sequence encodes CAWSVTGHTYEQYF. This chain uses TRBV30 with TRBJ2-7; TRBD1 is a possible D gene (5 bases). V was trimmed by 0 bases and J by 4 bases, leaving 13 bases between them. CDR1 is GTSNPN, CDR2 SVGIG, per germline (reference sequence). The CDR3 is 14 residues long.

V is TRBV5-5 and J is TRBJ1-2; D may be TRBD1 (5 bases). Germline CDR1 and CDR2: SGHKS and YYEKEE (reference sequence). Trimming cost V 1 base and J 8 bases, with 18 bases left between them. The CDR3 totals 15 residues. This CDR3 is CASSLQGIGSDGYTF. CDR3 nucleotides: TGTGCCAGCAGCTTGCAGGGCATAGGATCGGACGGCTACACCTTC.

V usage is TRBV15 and J usage is TRBJ1-1, with TRBD1 matching 8 bases. CDR3 length equals 13 residues. The germline V gene has CDR1 LNHNV and CDR2 YYDKDF (reference sequence). The junction had 4 bases not matched to a gene; V was cut back by 3 bases and J by 7 bases. CDR3 loop: CATSSDDRGEAFF. In DNA, the CDR3 is TGTGCCACCAGCAGCGATGACAGGGGTGAAGCTTTCTTT.

This clone was recorded a few times. The chain couples TRBV5-1 to TRBJ2-2, with 8 bases aligning to TRBD2. The trim removed 5 bases at V and 3 bases at J, leaving 9 bases unmatched. Germline V gene lookup returns CDR1 SGHRS and CDR2 YFSETQ. The CDR3 is made up of 16 amino acids. Written as DNA, the CDR3 is TGCGCCAGCAGACCGGGGGGGCCTTCGTACACCGGGGAGCTGTTTTTT. It is translated as CASRPGGPSYTGELFF.

CDR3 sequence: CASSVAAAGGPTDTQYF. The CDR3 nucleotides read TGTGCCAGCAGCGTAGCGGCGGCAGGGGGTCCCACAGATACGCAGTATTTT. This chain joins TRBV9 and TRBJ2-3, with 7 bases identical to TRBD1. This CDR3 is built from 17 residues. Germline-derived CDR1 and CDR2 are SGDLS and YYNGEE. The V and J ends lost 0 bases and 2 bases, in that order; junction bases with no gene match: 9. The full variable domain, in which reference TRBV9 and TRBJ2-3 provide the parts outside the CDR3, is DSGVTQTPKHLITATGQRVTLRCSPRSGDLSVYWYQQSLDQGLQFLIQYYNGEERAKGNILERFSAQQFPDLHSELNLSSLELGDSALYFCASSVAAAGGPTDTQYFGPGTRLTVL.

This chain joins TRBV12-5 and TRBJ1-2; D is undetermined. V dropped 7 bases and J dropped 8 bases, with 17 bases sitting between them. This CDR3 is built from 13 residues. CDR1 and CDR2 from the germline V gene are LGHNT and FRNRAP. CDR3 sequence (DNA): TGTGCTAGTGCCCTTGGAGAGGGTGGCGGCTACACCTTC. Amino acid sequence: CASALGEGGGYTF. Complete variable domain (other parts from reference TRBV12-5 and TRBJ1-2): DARVTQTPRHKVTEMGQEVTMRCQPILGHNTVFWYRQTMMQGLELLAYFRNRAPLDDSGMPKDRFSAEMPDATLATLKIQPSEPRDSAVYFCASALGEGGGYTFGSGTRLTVV.

The rearrangement links TRBV7-3 to TRBJ2-7; 7 nucleotides line up with TRBD2. CDR1 is SGHTA and CDR2 is FQGTGA in the germline V gene. The V and J ends lost 4 bases and 5 bases, in that order; junction bases with no gene match: 5. This CDR3 has 13 amino acids. The CDR3, as DNA: TGTGCCAGCAGCTCGCAGGGAGGGAACGAGCAGTACTTC. This codes for CASSSQGGNEQYF.

V and J are TRBV28 and TRBJ1-1; TRBD1 matches 8 bases. This CDR3 spans 12 amino acids. CDR1 and CDR2 from the germline V gene are MDHEN and SYDVKM. V lost 5 bases to trimming and J lost 7 bases; unmatched junction nucleotides: 3. The CDR3 DNA reads TGTGCCAGCAGTACAGGGGGGGATGAAGCTTTCTTT. Translating it yields CASSTGGDEAFF.

The chain employs TRBV13 and TRBJ1-3, with TRBD1 matching 7 bases. The V gene's germline CDR1 is PRHDT and CDR2 FYEKMQ (reference sequence). Losses at the gene ends were 1 base for V and 3 bases for J; bases not matched to a gene: 6. CDR3 length: 16 amino acids. The CDR3 nucleotides read TGTGCCAGCAGCTTAGCCCGGGACAGCCATGGAAACACCATATATTTT. Translation: CASSLARDSHGNTIYF.

The gene calls are TRBV14 and TRBJ2-3; the D is unclear. There are 16 residues in the CDR3. CDR1 is SGHDN, CDR2 FVKESK, per germline. The V end was cut by 0 bases, the J end by 1 base, with 11 bases between. The CDR3 region has the DNA TGTGCCAGCAGCCAAGATGGCCTAGTTGGCACAGATACGCAGTATTTT. Translated: CASSQDGLVGTDTQYF.

The CDR3 region is CASTPLTGGNYGYTF. In nucleotides, the CDR3 is TGTGCCAGCACCCCTCTGACAGGGGGGAACTATGGCTACACCTTC. This rearrangement joins TRBV19 to TRBJ1-2, with 9 bases aligning to TRBD1. V dropped 9 bases and J dropped 2; count of bases not matched to a gene: 10. The CDR3 totals 15 residues. Per the germline V gene, CDR1 is LNHDA and CDR2 is SQIVND (reference sequence).

J is TRBJ2-7 and V is TRBV10-3; 14 bases match TRBD2. CDR1 and CDR2 (germline): ENHRY, SYGVKD. The J segment lost 9 bases and the V segment lost 6 bases, leaving 10 bases of the junction unmatched. The CDR3 runs to 15 residues. In nucleotides, the CDR3 is TGTGCCATCAGCACCGGGACTAGCGGGGGAGGCGGGCAGTACTTC. Its protein is CAISTGTSGGGGQYF.

The rearrangement links TRBV6-5 to TRBJ1-2; tentatively, D is TRBD1 (6 bases). The CDR3 is 16 residues long. The germline V and J ends were trimmed by 0 bases and 3 bases, with 14 bases remaining between them. Germline V gene data show CDR1 as MNHEY and CDR2 as SVGAGI. The chain's CDR3 is CASSYSIRGAHYGYTF. The DNA for the CDR3 is TGTGCCAGCAGTTACTCGATCAGGGGCGCTCACTATGGCTACACCTTC.

This chain links TRBV7-9 with TRBJ1-3; D gene unclear. Trimming took 5 bases from V and 14 from J, leaving 10 bases between them. Germline V gene sequence: CDR1 SEHNR, CDR2 FQNEAQ (reference sequence). The CDR3 runs to 10 residues. The CDR3 nucleotides read TGTGCCAGCAGCGATTACATCGTATATTTT. It translates to CASSDYIVYF.

This clone has just one count. The V call is TRBV29-1, the J call TRBJ2-7; possibly TRBD2 for D (5 bases). CDR1 and CDR2 (germline): SQVTM, ANQGSEA. V lost 4 bases, J lost 3 bases, and 10 bases lay in between. CDR3 length equals 12 residues. The CDR3 is CSVADDYYEQYF. CDR3 bases: TGCAGCGTTGCCGACGACTACTACGAGCAGTACTTC.

The chain joins TRBV6-2 or TRBV6-3 to TRBJ2-1; a possible D gene is TRBD1 (5 bases). Germline V lookup: CDR1 MNHEY, CDR2 SVGEGT. The CDR3 spans 16 residues. Trimming took off 2 bases at V and 3 bases at J, with 14 bases between the two ends. The CDR3 here is CASSYRGARDYNEQFF. Here the CDR3 DNA reads TGTGCCAGCAGTTACAGAGGCGCCAGGGACTACAATGAGCAGTTCTTC.

This clone was counted only a few times. The chain carries TRBV3-1 (or the pseudogene TRBV3-2) and TRBJ2-2; the D gene is possibly TRBD1 (5 bases). This CDR3 is 17 amino acids long. CDR1 LGHDT and CDR2 YNNKEL come from the germline V gene (reference sequence). Trimming took off 0 bases at V and 6 bases at J, with 17 bases between the two ends. The CDR3 spells CASSQDQGEIGAGELFF. Written as DNA, the CDR3 is TGTGCCAGCAGCCAAGATCAAGGGGAAATTGGGGCCGGGGAGCTGTTTTTT.

This rearrangement joins TRBV7-2 to TRBJ2-1, with 9 bases identical to TRBD2. The CDR3 totals 14 residues. Trimming took 2 bases from V and 9 from J; bases not matched to a gene: 5. CDR1 SGHTA and CDR2 FQGNSA come from the germline V gene. CDR3 nucleotides: TGTGCCAGCAGCTTAAGTCGGACTAGCGTTGAGCAGTTCTTC. This translates into CASSLSRTSVEQFF.

The chain carries TRBV27 and TRBJ2-6; D is perhaps TRBD1 (5 bases). Trimming cost V 6 bases and J 1 base, with 10 bases left between them. From germline, CDR1 is MNHEY and CDR2 SMNVEV (reference sequence). This CDR3 has 15 amino acids. The DNA for the CDR3 is TGTGCCAGCAGGACAGCGAGATCTGGGGCCAACGTCCTGACTTTC. As protein: CASRTARSGANVLTF.

CDR3 coding DNA: TGCGCCAGCAGCCAGGATAGCGGGGGTATAGGTGAGCAGTTCTTC. This translates into CASSQDSGGIGEQFF. The V gene is TRBV4-3, the J gene TRBJ2-1; 9 bases are a match to TRBD2. The CDR3 has 15 residues. The J segment lost 9 bases and the V segment lost 3 bases, leaving 9 bases of the junction unmatched. Germline V lookup: CDR1 LGHNA, CDR2 YSLEER.

The rearrangement joins TRBV29-1 to TRBJ2-4; 11 positions match TRBD1. This CDR3 spans 18 amino acids. From germline, CDR1 is SQVTM and CDR2 ANQGSEA. V gave up 7 bases and J gave up 0 bases; unmatched junction bases: 14. In nucleotides, the CDR3 is TGCAGCGCCCGGGACAGGGGGTCCTCAACCCTAGCCAAAAACATTCAGTACTTC. Residues: CSARDRGSSTLAKNIQYF.